This is a list of T cell receptor beta chains from one sample in a study of siplizumab effects on memory and regulatory T cells. Sequencing used immunoSEQ multiplex PCR; TCRdb keeps in-frame clones, though not all of them. Found here are under 130,000 clones, 85% to 95% of them singletons; the top ten hold 0.25% to 0.35%. Sequencing was performed on CD4+ T cells sorted from blood. Receptor source: a human donor in good health. CDR3s include the opening cysteine and the closing phenylalanine or tryptophan. D genes are given only for firm matches. Clone size is shown for a subset of rows, as once, few, many or a class of expanded clone.

CASSTGGLPLEQYF	TGTGCCAGCAGTACAGGAGGTTTGCCCCTCGAGCAGTACTTC	.	once	TRBV27	TRBJ2-7
CASSQGQGSGANVLTF	TGTGCCAGCAGCCAGGGACAGGGCTCTGGGGCCAACGTCCTGACTTTC	TRBD1	.	TRBV4-2	TRBJ2-6
CASSLGGTSYNEQFF	TGTGCCAGCAGCTTAGGCGGGACCTCCTACAATGAGCAGTTCTTC	.	.	TRBV7-3	TRBJ2-1
CASSESWTGKAYEQYF	TGTGCCAGCAGTGAATCATGGACAGGGAAGGCCTACGAGCAGTACTTC	TRBD1	.	TRBV25-1	TRBJ2-7
CASGLGQGQVSPFSYEQYF	TGTGCTAGTGGTTTGGGACAGGGACAGGTATCCCCTTTCTCCTACGAGCAGTACTTC	TRBD1	.	TRBV12-5	TRBJ2-7
CAWSGGPRRAGNTIYF	TGTGCCTGGAGTGGAGGCCCGAGGAGGGCTGGAAACACCATATATTTT	.	.	TRBV30	TRBJ1-3
CASILSDGGRETQYF	TGTGCCAGCATCTTGTCTGACGGAGGGCGTGAGACCCAGTACTTC	.	.	TRBV6-5	TRBJ2-5
CATSSRTSGNNEQFF	TGTGCCACCAGCAGTCGAACTAGCGGGAACAATGAGCAGTTCTTC	TRBD2	.	TRBV15	TRBJ2-1
CASSYTSSGGVWEQFF	TGTGCCAGCAGTTACACGAGCAGTGGGGGGGTCTGGGAGCAGTTCTTC	TRBD2	.	TRBV6-5	TRBJ2-1
CASSGAGLDETQYF	TGTGCCAGCAGCGGCGCGGGGCTGGACGAGACCCAGTACTTC	.	.	TRBV4-2	TRBJ2-5
CASSRSPVLNNEQFF	TGTGCCAGCAGCCGATCCCCAGTGCTTAACAATGAGCAGTTCTTC	.	.	TRBV9	TRBJ2-1
CASSLGVEAGIYEQYF	TGCGCCAGCAGCTTGGGCGTGGAGGCAGGGATCTACGAGCAGTACTTC	.	.	TRBV5-1	TRBJ2-7
CSVLVVDTQYF	TGCAGCGTGCTAGTTGTAGATACGCAGTATTTT	.	.	TRBV29-1	TRBJ2-3
CSVGLGENSPLHF	TGCAGCGTAGGGTTAGGGGAGAATTCACCCCTCCACTTT	.	.	TRBV29-1	TRBJ1-6
CAMAAAGGYEQYF	TGTGCCATGGCGGCAGCGGGTGGCTACGAGCAGTACTTC	.	.	TRBV10-3	TRBJ2-7